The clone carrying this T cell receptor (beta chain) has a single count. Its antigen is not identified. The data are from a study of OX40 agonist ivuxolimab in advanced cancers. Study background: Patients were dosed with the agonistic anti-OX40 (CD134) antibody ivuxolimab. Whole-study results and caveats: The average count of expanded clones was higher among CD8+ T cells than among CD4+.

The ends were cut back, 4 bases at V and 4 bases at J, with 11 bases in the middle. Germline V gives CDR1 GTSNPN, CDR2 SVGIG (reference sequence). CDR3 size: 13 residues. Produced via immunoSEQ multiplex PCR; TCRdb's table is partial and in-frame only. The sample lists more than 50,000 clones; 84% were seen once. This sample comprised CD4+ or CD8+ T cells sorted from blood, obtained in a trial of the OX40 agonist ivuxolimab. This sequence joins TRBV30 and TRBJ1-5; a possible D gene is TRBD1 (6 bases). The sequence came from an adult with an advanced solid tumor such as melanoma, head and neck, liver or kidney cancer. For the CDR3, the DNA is TGTGCCTGGACGCCGGACAGAAATCAGCCCCAGCATTTT. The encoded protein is CAWTPDRNQPQHF.